This T cell receptor (beta chain) was sequenced in a study of breast tumors, draining lymph nodes, adjacent tissues (dated by TCRdb to the mid-2010s). With regard to the full study: The study compared TCR beta repertoires across tumor, adjacent nontumor tissue and axillary lymph nodes from breast cancer patients. In human breast cancer, the study set out to evaluate how tumor, surrounding tissue and draining lymph node repertoires relate to one another and whether T cells may move between these sites. General conclusions and limits of the study: The conclusion that tumor T cells originate in lymph nodes was presented as consistent with a hypothesis rather than as directly demonstrated. The similarity between tumor and nontumor tissue repertoires was significantly greater in luminal-like breast cancer than in basal-like breast cancer. Tumor T-cell repertoires showed less diversity than lymph node repertoires and more diversity than nontumor tissue repertoires, and tumor T-cell repertoires showed preferential V and J gene usage. A scenario in which most tumor T cells derive from the lymph node and then expand within tumor tissue was judged to be consistent with the data.

Worth noting for this clonotype: Its cognate antigen has yet to be identified. At one boundary the junction diverges from the germline segment, which might be a read error.

The CDR3 holds 14 amino acids from the cysteine to the phenylalanine. Only the CDR3 part of the read is kept: 42 bases, read in frame from the first base. CDR1 and CDR2, per the germline V gene, are MNHNS and SASEGT. The sample was run on an Illumina HiSeq 2000. TCR beta chain libraries were generated through multiplex PCR amplification. The amplified TCR beta chain products were analyzed by high-throughput sequencing. TCRdb trimmed public reads at Q25 via fastp, called clones via MiXCR and kept in-frame beta chains. CDR3 protein duplicates are merged, each entry listing the most common genes and DNA. Here the sample has 150,000 to 200,000 distinct CDR3 sequences; approximately 30% occur a single time. In total, the top ten clones hold about 4.5% of the sample. Lymph node samples came from the axillary draining lymph nodes of breast cancer patients.

Source material: axillary lymph node tissue. The sequence links TRBV6-1 to TRBJ1-4; the D gene cannot be resolved reliably. The TCR comes from a female donor with breast cancer. Some clones in this sample may be carry-over from other donors' samples. CDR3 loop: CASSEMQTNGKLFF. At the DNA level, the sequence is TGTGCTAGCAGTGAAATGCAGACTAATGGAAAACTGTTTTTT.